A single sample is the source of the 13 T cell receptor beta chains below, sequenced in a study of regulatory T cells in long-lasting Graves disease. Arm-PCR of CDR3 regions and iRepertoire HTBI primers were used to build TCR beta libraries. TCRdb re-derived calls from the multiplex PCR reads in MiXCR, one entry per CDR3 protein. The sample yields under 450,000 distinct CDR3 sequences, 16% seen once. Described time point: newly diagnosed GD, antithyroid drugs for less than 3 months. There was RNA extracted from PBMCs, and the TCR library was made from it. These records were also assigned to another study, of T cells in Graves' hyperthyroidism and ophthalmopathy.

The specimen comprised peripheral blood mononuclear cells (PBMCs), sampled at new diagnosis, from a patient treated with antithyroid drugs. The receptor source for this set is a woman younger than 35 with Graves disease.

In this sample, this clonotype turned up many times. CDR3 sequence (DNA): TGTGCCAGCAGCTTGCCCTCCGGGGAGCTGTTTTTT. Protein product: CASSLPSGELFF. This chain joins TRBV7-9 and TRBJ2-2, with D uncertain. V lost 3 bases to trimming and J lost 6 bases, with 5 bases between them. The CDR3 totals 12 residues. CDR1 and CDR2 from the germline V gene are SEHNR and FQNEAQ (reference sequence).

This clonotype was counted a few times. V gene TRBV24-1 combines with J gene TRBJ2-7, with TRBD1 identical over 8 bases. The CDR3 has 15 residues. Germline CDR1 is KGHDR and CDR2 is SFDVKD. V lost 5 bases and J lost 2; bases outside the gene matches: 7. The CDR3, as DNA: TGTGCCACCAGTGGCCCCCCGGACAGGGCCTACGAGCAGTACTTC. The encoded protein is CATSGPPDRAYEQYF.

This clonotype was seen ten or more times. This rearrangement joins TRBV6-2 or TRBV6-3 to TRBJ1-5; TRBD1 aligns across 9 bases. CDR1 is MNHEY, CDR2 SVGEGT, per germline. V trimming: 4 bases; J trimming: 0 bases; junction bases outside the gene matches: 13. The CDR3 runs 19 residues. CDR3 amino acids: CASSSRRGQGDRSNQPQHF. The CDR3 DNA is TGTGCCAGCAGTTCGAGGAGGGGACAGGGCGATCGTAGCAATCAGCCCCAGCATTTT.

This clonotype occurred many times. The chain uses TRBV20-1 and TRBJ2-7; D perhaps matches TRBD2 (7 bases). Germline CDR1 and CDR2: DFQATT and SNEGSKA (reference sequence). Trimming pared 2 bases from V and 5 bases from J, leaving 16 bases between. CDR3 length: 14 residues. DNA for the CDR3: TGCAGTGCTAGACCATCGCGGGGGCCGCACGAGCAGTACTTC. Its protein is CSARPSRGPHEQYF.

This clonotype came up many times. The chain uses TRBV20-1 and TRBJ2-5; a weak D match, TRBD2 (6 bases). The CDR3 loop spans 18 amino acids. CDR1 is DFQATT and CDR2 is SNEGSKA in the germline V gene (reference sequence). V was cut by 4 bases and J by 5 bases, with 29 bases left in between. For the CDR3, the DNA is TGCAGTGCTATTGACGGGAGCCAAGAAAATGTAGTTTGGGAGACCCAGTACTTC. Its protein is CSAIDGSQENVVWETQYF.

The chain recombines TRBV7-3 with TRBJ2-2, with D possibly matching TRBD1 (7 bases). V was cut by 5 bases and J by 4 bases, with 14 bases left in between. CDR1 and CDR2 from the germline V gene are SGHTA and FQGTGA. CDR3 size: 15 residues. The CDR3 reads CASSHRQGGTGELFF. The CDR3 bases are TGTGCCAGCAGCCATCGACAGGGAGGCACCGGGGAGCTGTTTTTT. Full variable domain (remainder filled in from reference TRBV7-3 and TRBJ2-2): GAGVSQTPSNKVTEKGKYVELRCDPISGHTALYWYRQSLGQGPEFLIYFQGTGAADDSGLPNDRFFAVRPEGSVSTLKIQRTERGDSAVYLCASSHRQGGTGELFFGEGSRLTVL.

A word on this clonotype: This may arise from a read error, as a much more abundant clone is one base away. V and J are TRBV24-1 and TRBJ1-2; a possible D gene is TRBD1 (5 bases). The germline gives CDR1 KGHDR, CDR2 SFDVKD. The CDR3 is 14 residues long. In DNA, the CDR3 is TGTGCCACCAGTGACACTGACAGTAACTATGGCTACGCCTTC. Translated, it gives CATSDTDSNYGYAF.

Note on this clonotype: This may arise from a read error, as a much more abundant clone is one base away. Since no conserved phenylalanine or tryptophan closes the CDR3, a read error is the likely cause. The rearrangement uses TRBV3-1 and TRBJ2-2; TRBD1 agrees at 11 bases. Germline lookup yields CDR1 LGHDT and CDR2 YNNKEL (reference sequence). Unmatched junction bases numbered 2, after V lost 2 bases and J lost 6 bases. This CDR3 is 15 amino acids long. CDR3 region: CASSQPGQGAGELFC. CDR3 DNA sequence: TGTGCCAGCAGCCAACCGGGACAGGGGGCCGGGGAGCTGTTTTGT.

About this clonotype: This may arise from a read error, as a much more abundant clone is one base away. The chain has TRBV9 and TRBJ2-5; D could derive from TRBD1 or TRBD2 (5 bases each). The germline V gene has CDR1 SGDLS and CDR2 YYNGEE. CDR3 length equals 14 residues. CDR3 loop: CASGVGDPRETQHF. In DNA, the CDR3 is TGTGCCAGCGGAGTCGGGGACCCCCGAGAGACCCAGCACTTC.

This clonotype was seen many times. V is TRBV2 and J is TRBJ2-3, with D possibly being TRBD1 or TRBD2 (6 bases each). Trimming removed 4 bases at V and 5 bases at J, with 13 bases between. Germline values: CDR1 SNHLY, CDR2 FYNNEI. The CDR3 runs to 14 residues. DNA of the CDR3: TGTGCCAGCAGTGTAGGCGGGACAAAAGATACGCAGTATTTT. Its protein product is CASSVGGTKDTQYF.

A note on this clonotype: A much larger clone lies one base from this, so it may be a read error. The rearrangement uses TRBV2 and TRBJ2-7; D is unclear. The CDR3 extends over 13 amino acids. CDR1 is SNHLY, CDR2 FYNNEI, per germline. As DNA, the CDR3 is TGTGCCAGCAGCCTGGGATCTCCCCACGAGCAGCACTTC. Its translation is CASSLGSPHEQHF.

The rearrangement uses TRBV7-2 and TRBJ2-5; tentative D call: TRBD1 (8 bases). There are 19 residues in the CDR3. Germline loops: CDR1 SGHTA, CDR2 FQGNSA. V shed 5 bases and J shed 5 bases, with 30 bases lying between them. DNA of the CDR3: TGTGCCAGCAGCCCGAAGGCATCAACAGGGGGGGCAGGTCGGGAGACCCAGTACTTC. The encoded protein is CASSPKASTGGAGRETQYF.

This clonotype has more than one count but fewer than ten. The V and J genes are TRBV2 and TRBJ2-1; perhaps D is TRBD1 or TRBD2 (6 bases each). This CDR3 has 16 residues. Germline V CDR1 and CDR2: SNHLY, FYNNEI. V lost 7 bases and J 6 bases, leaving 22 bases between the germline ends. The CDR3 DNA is TGTGCCAGCACTAAAGGGGGGACACGGGATTTCAATGAGCAGTTCTTC. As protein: CASTKGGTRDFNEQFF.